This T cell receptor (beta chain) was documented in a study of blood T cell repertoires in COVID-19. Across the whole study: In each case, the material was cDNA or gDNA derived from T cells, B-cell-depleted T cells, or PBMCs.

The data were produced by immunoSEQ multiplex PCR, yet TCRdb's version contains in-frame clones alone and is incomplete. The table has tens of thousands of clones, around nine tenths seen once. The TCR comes from a man between 65 and 80 years old with active or convalescent COVID-19. Sequenced: peripheral blood.

CDR3: CASRERQLNTEAFF. The CDR3 DNA reads as TGCGCCAGCAGGGAAAGACAGCTGAACACTGAAGCTTTCTTT. The chain recombines TRBV5-1 with TRBJ1-1, with D perhaps matching TRBD1 (5 bases). Trimming shortened V by 5 bases and J by 0 bases, and 11 bases separated the two germline ends. Germline V gene lookup returns CDR1 SGHRS and CDR2 YFSETQ. The CDR3 runs to 14 residues.